Below are 16 T cell receptor beta chains sequenced from a single sample in a study of blood T cell repertoires in COVID-19. The method was immunoSEQ multiplex PCR; TCRdb's version includes in-frame clones alone and lacks a portion of them. The repertoire holds some 90,000 clones, with 80% to 90% as singletons. The sequencing sample was made of peripheral blood. These receptors were obtained from a man aged 50-59 years with acute or convalescent COVID-19.

V usage is TRBV6-1 and J usage is TRBJ2-3, with D possibly matching TRBD1 (6 bases). In germline, CDR1 is MNHNS, CDR2 SASEGT. The CDR3 has 14 amino acids. V was cut by 2 bases and J by 1 base, with 7 bases left in between. The CDR3 DNA reads TGTGCCAGCAGTGAAAACAGGGGCACAGATACGCAGTATTTT. It specifies CASSENRGTDTQYF.

V and J are TRBV7-3 and TRBJ2-5; TRBD1 might be the D (6 bases). The germline V and J ends were trimmed by 3 bases and 5 bases, with 13 bases remaining between them. The CDR3 contains 14 residues. The germline gives CDR1 SGHTA, CDR2 FQGTGA. Here the CDR3 reads CASSLTGPGETQYF. CDR3 DNA: TGTGCCAGCAGCTTGACAGGCCCGGGTGAGACCCAGTACTTC.

The V gene is TRBV5-1, the J gene TRBJ1-2; D might be TRBD1 (6 bases). V was trimmed by 0 bases and J by 1 base, leaving 7 bases between them. CDR1 and CDR2 (germline): SGHRS, YFSETQ. The CDR3 runs 14 residues. CDR3 DNA sequence: TGCGCCAGCAGCTTGGGGACAGTTAACTATGGCTACACCTTC. This translates into CASSLGTVNYGYTF.

The rearrangement joins TRBV2 to TRBJ2-1, with 11 nucleotides matching TRBD1. CDR1 and CDR2 from the germline V gene are SNHLY and FYNNEI. The CDR3 sequence is 14 residues long. The junction had 1 base not matched to a gene; V was cut back by 5 bases and J by 4 bases. The CDR3 sequence: CASSRDRGYNEQFF. The CDR3 region has the DNA TGTGCCAGCAGTAGGGACAGGGGGTACAATGAGCAGTTCTTC.

A single count supports this clone. The rearrangement links TRBV28 to TRBJ2-3, with TRBD1 matching 9 bases. CDR1 and CDR2 from the germline V gene are MDHEN and SYDVKM. CDR3 length: 16 amino acids. Trimming removed 4 bases from V and 5 bases from J; junction bases left unmatched: 10. CDR3 sequence: CASSSLGGTGKDTQYF. CDR3 DNA: TGTGCCAGCAGTTCCCTTGGCGGGACAGGGAAAGATACGCAGTATTTT.

The rearrangement joins TRBV19 to TRBJ1-1; D ambiguous. Germline lookup yields CDR1 LNHDA and CDR2 SQIVND (reference sequence). Trimming took off 5 bases at V and 9 bases at J, with 13 bases between the two ends. The CDR3 covers 12 residues. The CDR3 region is CASSEGGWKAFF. CDR3 DNA: TGTGCCAGTAGTGAGGGCGGGTGGAAAGCTTTCTTT.

V usage is TRBV3-1 (or the pseudogene TRBV3-2) and J usage is TRBJ1-1, with 7 bases that match TRBD1. The length of the CDR3 is 11 residues. In germline, CDR1 is LGHDT, CDR2 YNNKEL (reference sequence). V trimming: 6 bases; J trimming: 7 bases; junction bases outside the gene matches: 2. CDR3 amino acids: CASRRDSEAFF. The CDR3 DNA reads as TGTGCCAGCAGAAGGGACAGTGAAGCTTTCTTT.

This clone was picked up one time. The CDR3 reads CASSYSTGGGQPQHF. CDR3 DNA: TGTGCCAGCAGTTACTCGACAGGGGGAGGACAGCCCCAGCATTTT. The chain joins TRBV6-5 to TRBJ1-5, with 9 bases matching TRBD1. This CDR3 spans 15 amino acids. CDR1 is MNHEY and CDR2 is SVGAGI in the germline V gene. V was pared by 0 bases and J by 7 bases, with 4 bases of the junction left unmatched.

This clone was picked up one time. The chain uses TRBV3-1 (or the pseudogene TRBV3-2) and TRBJ1-2, with TRBD1 matching 9 bases. Germline V gene data show CDR1 as LGHDT and CDR2 as YNNKEL (reference sequence). The junction had 5 bases not matched to a gene; V was cut back by 0 bases and J by 6 bases. This CDR3 comprises 15 residues. DNA of the CDR3: TGTGCCAGCAGCCAAGACCAAGGACAGGGGAATGGCTACACCTTC. It codes for CASSQDQGQGNGYTF.

This chain links TRBV7-2 with TRBJ1-1; 7 bases are shared with TRBD1. The J segment lost 10 bases and the V segment lost 3 bases, leaving 5 bases of the junction unmatched. Germline V CDR1 and CDR2: SGHTA, FQGNSA. The length of the CDR3 is 12 residues. CDR3 DNA: TGTGCCAGCAGCTTTGGCAGGGGGGTAGCTTTCTTT. Amino acid sequence: CASSFGRGVAFF.

The J gene is TRBJ2-3, the V gene TRBV9; 7 bases are a match to TRBD1. The CDR3 sequence is 14 residues long. Germline CDR1 reads SGDLS; CDR2 reads YYNGEE. After removal of 4 bases from V and 6 bases from J, the junction contained 8 bases not matched to a gene. In DNA, the CDR3 is TGTGCCAGCAGCACGCACAGGGGCGGGGATACGCAGTATTTT. Translating gives CASSTHRGGDTQYF.

This chain joins TRBV11-2 and TRBJ1-2, with D possibly TRBD1 on 6 matching bases. From germline, CDR1 is SGHAT and CDR2 FQNNGV. Trimming took off 6 bases at V and 4 bases at J, with 15 bases between the two ends. The CDR3 extends over 14 amino acids. This chain's CDR3 is CASRSTGLGYGYTF. In nucleotides, the CDR3 is TGTGCCAGCAGATCTACAGGGTTAGGCTATGGCTACACCTTC.

The chain joins TRBV5-1 to TRBJ1-6; D not certain. Germline loops: CDR1 SGHRS, CDR2 YFSETQ. V lost 0 bases to trimming and J lost 7 bases, with 14 bases between them. The CDR3 consists of 16 residues. For the CDR3, the DNA is TGCGCCAGCAGCTTGGCGGAGGGTTCCAGCAATTCACCCCTCCACTTT. Protein sequence: CASSLAEGSSNSPLHF. Together with reference TRBV5-1 and TRBJ1-6, the CDR3 gives the full variable domain: KAGVTQTPRYLIKTRGQQVTLSCSPISGHRSVSWYQQTPGQGLQFLFEYFSETQRNKGNFPGRFSGRQFSNSRSEMNVSTLELGDSALYLCASSLAEGSSNSPLHFGNGTRLTVT.

A single count supports this clone. The chain has TRBV10-3 and TRBJ2-2, with TRBD1 as a possible D gene (6 bases). The CDR3 sequence is 16 residues long. Trimming pared 8 bases from V and 0 bases from J, leaving 16 bases between. Germline CDR1 reads ENHRY; CDR2 reads SYGVKD. This CDR3 reads CAILGWKGANTGELFF. The CDR3 bases are TGTGCCATCTTGGGGTGGAAGGGGGCGAACACCGGGGAGCTGTTTTTT.

This chain links TRBV7-3 with TRBJ2-3; 13 nucleotides line up with TRBD2. This CDR3 contains 16 residues. The V gene's germline CDR1 is SGHTA and CDR2 FQGTGA. Unmatched junction bases numbered 3, after V lost 5 bases and J lost 1 base. Here the CDR3 reads CASSPTSGGGTDTQYF. The CDR3 DNA sequence: TGTGCCAGCAGCCCAACTAGCGGGGGGGGCACAGATACGCAGTATTTT.

V and J are TRBV2 and TRBJ1-1, with 7 bases lining up with TRBD1. The trim removed 6 bases at V and 11 bases at J, leaving 12 bases unmatched. CDR1 is SNHLY and CDR2 is FYNNEI in the germline V gene. This CDR3 spans 13 amino acids. This CDR3 is CASREAGRGWAFF. CDR3 bases: TGTGCCAGCAGAGAGGCGGGCAGGGGGTGGGCTTTCTTT.